The 3 T cell receptor beta chains presented below share a single source sample, sequenced in a study of shared clonotypes between healthy human individuals. CD45RO negativity and positive selection for CCR7 defined naive CD8 cells, a population that excluded terminally differentiated effector memory CD45RA+ cells. Generated by immunoSEQ multiplex PCR, the TCRdb table keeps only in-frame clones and is missing some. The sample holds about 2 million clones, roughly 95% seen once. Material for sequencing was naive CD8+ T cells sorted from blood. The receptors shown here come from a man aged 18-30 years in good health.

This chain uses TRBV28 with TRBJ1-4, with TRBD1 as a possible D gene (5 bases). CDR3 length: 14 amino acids. V was shortened by 10 bases and J by 8 bases, with 20 bases between the two germline ends. Germline CDR1 is MDHEN and CDR2 is SYDVKM. CDR3 amino acids: CATQPRGVGEKLFF. The DNA of the CDR3 is TGTGCCACCCAACCTCGGGGGGTTGGCGAAAAACTGTTTTTT.

The chain carries TRBV11-3 and TRBJ2-7; 10 bases line up with TRBD1. The V gene's germline CDR1 is SGHNT and CDR2 YENEEA. CDR3 size: 15 residues. V gave up 3 bases and J gave up 3 bases; unmatched junction bases: 5. The CDR3, as DNA: TGTGCCAGCAGCTTCGGACAGGGGGACTACTACGAGCAGTACTTC. It yields the protein CASSFGQGDYYEQYF.

In the case of this clone: Other DNA sequences from this sample encode an identical CDR3 as well. This sequence joins TRBV6-5 and TRBJ1-2; D is perhaps TRBD1 (5 bases). There are 11 residues in the CDR3. V was clipped by 5 bases and J by 5 bases, with 6 bases between them. In germline, CDR1 is MNHEY, CDR2 SVGAGI. The DNA of the CDR3 is TGTGCCAGCAGTCCAGGGTATGGCTACACCTTC. Translating gives CASSPGYGYTF.